Listed below are T cell receptor beta chains from one sample, sequenced in a study of blood T cell repertoires in COVID-19. Sequencing was performed with immunoSEQ multiplex PCR; in TCRdb, only in-frame clones are kept and a portion is missing. Here the sample spans 200,000 to 250,000 clones, around 84% being singletons. Sequencing was carried out using peripheral blood. Receptor source: a man aged 55 to 70 with acute or convalescent COVID-19. Both conserved end residues are part of each CDR3. D genes are given only for firm matches. Size is stated for part of the rows, as once, few or many counts, or as a class when the clone is expanded.

j_call clone_size d_call v_call cdr3_nt cdr3_aa
TRBJ2-1 . TRBD1 TRBV7-9 TGTGCCAGCAGCACCAAGACAGGGTCTGGCGATGAGCAGTTCTTC CASSTKTGSGDEQFF
TRBJ1-2 . TRBD1 TRBV12-5 TGTGCTAGTGGTGAAGGACAGGGAACCTATGGCTACACCTTC CASGEGQGTYGYTF
TRBJ2-2 once TRBD1 TRBV29-1 TGCAGCGTGAGGACAGGGCCGAACACCGGGGAGCTGTTTTTT CSVRTGPNTGELFF
TRBJ2-2 . . TRBV2 TGTGCCAGCAGTGGTCAGGGAAGTGGCGGGGAGCTGTTTTTT CASSGQGSGGELFF
TRBJ1-2 . . TRBV5-4 TGTGCCAGCAGCTTTGCCCCTCGGGATGGCTACACCTTC CASSFAPRDGYTF
TRBJ2-1 . TRBD2 TRBV11-2 TGTGCCAGCAGCTCCGACTCAGCGGGGATCAGGGAGCAGTTCTTC CASSSDSAGIREQFF
TRBJ2-1 . . TRBV5-4 TGTGCCATCCAGCCAAACAGCAGGGCTCGTGGTGAGCAGTTCTTC CAIQPNSRARGEQFF
TRBJ1-2 . . TRBV25-1 TGTGCCAGCAGGTCACAGAGTAACTATGGCTACACCTTC CASRSQSNYGYTF
TRBJ2-2 . TRBD1 TRBV19 TGTGCCACCTCCATAAGGGACAGGAACACCGGGGAGCTGTTTTTT CATSIRDRNTGELFF
TRBJ1-4 once . TRBV4-1 TGCGCCAGCAGCCCAGGGGCAGCCTCAAATGAAAAACTGTTTTTT CASSPGAASNEKLFF
TRBJ1-2 . . TRBV5-1 TGCGCCAGCAGCGGGGGCCTGCAAACCCCTTATGGCTACACCTTC CASSGGLQTPYGYTF
TRBJ1-6 . . TRBV6-5 TGTGCCAGCAGCCCCGGAGACGGTAATTCACCCCTCCACTTT CASSPGDGNSPLHF
TRBJ1-1 . . TRBV5-4 TGTGCCAGCAGCGCGGGAGGGGCCATGAACACTGAAGCTTTCTTT CASSAGGAMNTEAFF
TRBJ2-3 . TRBD2 TRBV7-2 TGTGCCAGCAGCCCAGCTGGGCTAGCGGGGGGGCTCGGGCATACGCAGTATTTT CASSPAGLAGGLGHTQYF
TRBJ1-2 . . TRBV5-8 TGTGCCAGCAGCTTGGGAGCCGAGTATGGCTACACCTTC CASSLGAEYGYTF
TRBJ1-6 . TRBD1 TRBV18 TGTGCCGGTCAAGGACAGGGTTTTGGTAATTCACCCCTCCACTTT CAGQGQGFGNSPLHF
TRBJ2-7 . TRBD1 TRBV4-1 TGCGCCAGCAGCCAAGGGACAGGGGACGAGCAGTACTTC CASSQGTGDEQYF
TRBJ1-1 once TRBD1 TRBV6-2/TRBV6-3 TGTGCCAGCAGTTACTTGGGCAGGGGGCTTGCTAAGACTGAAGCTTTCTTT CASSYLGRGLAKTEAFF
TRBJ1-1 once . TRBV29-1 TGCAGCGTTGAACCGGGCCAAGGGGGGGGAAACACTGAAGCTTTCTTT CSVEPGQGGGNTEAFF
TRBJ2-1 . TRBD1 TRBV5-1 TGCGCCAGCAGCTCGACAGGGAACAATGAGCAGTTCTTC CASSSTGNNEQFF
TRBJ1-1 . . TRBV11-1 TGTGCCAGCAGCCCCTTCGGTCGGGACACTGAAGCTTTCTTT CASSPFGRDTEAFF
TRBJ1-5 . . TRBV3-1/TRBV3-2 TGTGCCAGCAGCCAAGATCTTGTAGATCAGCCCCAGCATTTT CASSQDLVDQPQHF
TRBJ2-5 . . TRBV28 TGTGCCAGCAGTCCTTCGCGGCGTGAGACCCAGTACTTC CASSPSRRETQYF
TRBJ2-3 . TRBD2 TRBV9 TGTGCCAGCAGCGTAGGGGGACTAGCGGGGGGCAACCCCAGCACAGATACGCAGTATTTT CASSVGGLAGGNPSTDTQYF
TRBJ1-1 . TRBD1 TRBV6-5 TGTGCCAGCAGTTACGCCGGGACAGGGAAAAATGAAGCTTTCTTT CASSYAGTGKNEAFF